This TCR beta chain appears in the sequencing data of a study of CDR3 diversity in severe acne. One entry per CDR3 protein results from TCRdb running MiXCR on the PCR reads. In the table there are more than 85,000 distinct CDR3 sequences, approximately 52% of which are singletons. This clonotype turned up a few times. The specimen sequenced was blood. This TCR was recovered from a male donor in good health, serving as a control.

In DNA form, the CDR3 reads TGTGCCAGCAGTGAAATGGCGGGCACAGATACGCAGTATTTT. Translating gives CASSEMAGTDTQYF. The chain combines TRBV27 with TRBJ2-3; no definite D call. Germline V CDR1 and CDR2: MNHEY, SMNVEV (reference sequence). Trimming took 5 bases from V and 1 from J, leaving 10 bases between them. CDR3 length equals 14 residues.